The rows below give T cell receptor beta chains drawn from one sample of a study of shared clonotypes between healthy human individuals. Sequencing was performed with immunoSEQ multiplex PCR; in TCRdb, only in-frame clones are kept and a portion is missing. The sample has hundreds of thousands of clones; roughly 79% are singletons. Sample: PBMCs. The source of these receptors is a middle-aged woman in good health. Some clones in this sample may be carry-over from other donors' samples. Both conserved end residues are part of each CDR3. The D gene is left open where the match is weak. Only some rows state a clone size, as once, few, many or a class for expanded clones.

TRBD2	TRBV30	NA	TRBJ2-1	TGTGCCGGACTAGCGGGAGTCTACAATGAGCAGTTCTTC	CAGLAGVYNEQFF
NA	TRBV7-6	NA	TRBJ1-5	TGTGCCAGCAGCTTAGATAGGGGTTATAGCAATCAGCCCCAGCATTTT	CASSLDRGYSNQPQHF
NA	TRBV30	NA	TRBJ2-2	TGTGCCTGGCTTACCCCCGGGGAGCTGTTTTTT	CAWLTPGELFF
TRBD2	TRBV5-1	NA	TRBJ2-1	TGCGCCAGCAGCGGGACTAGCGGGAACAATGAGCAGTTCTTC	CASSGTSGNNEQFF
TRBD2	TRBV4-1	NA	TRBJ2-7	TGCGCCAGCAGCCGGACTAGTGAGGTCTACGAGCAGTACTTC	CASSRTSEVYEQYF
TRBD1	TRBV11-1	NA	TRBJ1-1	TGTGCCAGCAGCTCAGACAGGGGGCGAGAGACGAACACTGAAGCTTTCTTT	CASSSDRGRETNTEAFF
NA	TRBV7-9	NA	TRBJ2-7	TGTGCCAGCAGCTTTCAGGGATCCTACGAGCAGTACTTC	CASSFQGSYEQYF
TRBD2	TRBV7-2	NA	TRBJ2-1	TGTGCCAGCAGCTTAGTTGTAGCGGGAGCCAATGAGCAGTTCTTC	CASSLVVAGANEQFF
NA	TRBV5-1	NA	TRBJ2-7	TGCGCCAGCAGCTTGGTTGGGGGCCCGGGGTACGAGCAGTACTTC	CASSLVGGPGYEQYF
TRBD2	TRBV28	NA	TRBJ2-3	TGTGCCAGCAGTTTATGGGCTAGCGGGAGGGCAACAGCTGGCACAGATACGCAGTATTTT	CASSLWASGRATAGTDTQYF
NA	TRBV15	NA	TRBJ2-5	TGTGCCACCAGCTCCGGACAGGTTGGGGGGGAGACCCAGTACTTC	CATSSGQVGGETQYF
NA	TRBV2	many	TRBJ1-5	TGTGCCAGCAGAGGGGACAATAATCAGCCCCAGCATTTT	CASRGDNNQPQHF
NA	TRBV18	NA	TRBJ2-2	TGTGCCAGCTCACCCGAGGGCCGACTCATCGGGGAGCTGTTTTTT	CASSPEGRLIGELFF
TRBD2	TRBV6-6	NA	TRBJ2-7	TGTGCCACCCTTAACGGGAGGCCATGCGAGCAGTACTTC	CATLNGRPCEQYF
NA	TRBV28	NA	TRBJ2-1	TGTGCCAGCACCGATTTCGGGCGGGAAAACAATGAGCAGTTCTTC	CASTDFGRENNEQFF
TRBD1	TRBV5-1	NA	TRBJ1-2	TGCGCCAGCAGCGCCAGACAGGGTAACTATGGCTACACCTTC	CASSARQGNYGYTF
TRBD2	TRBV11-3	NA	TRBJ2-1	TGTGCCAGCAGTCCCACCCCCCTAGCGGGAGATAATGAGCAGTTCTTC	CASSPTPLAGDNEQFF
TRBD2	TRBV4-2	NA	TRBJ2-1	TGTGCCAGCAGCCAACCCGGAAGCGGGAGGATCTACAATGAGCAGTTCTTC	CASSQPGSGRIYNEQFF
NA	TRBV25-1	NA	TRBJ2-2	TGTGCCAGCAGTCCGACCGCGCGAGGCACCGGGGAGCTGTTTTTT	CASSPTARGTGELFF
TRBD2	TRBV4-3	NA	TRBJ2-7	TGCGCCAGCAGCCAAGGGCGGGGGAGGTCCACTCCCTCCTACGAGCAGTACTTC	CASSQGRGRSTPSYEQYF
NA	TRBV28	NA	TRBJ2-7	TGTGCCAGCAGTTACTCTGCGGGGTTTCAACTCCTGGACGAGCAGTACTTC	CASSYSAGFQLLDEQYF
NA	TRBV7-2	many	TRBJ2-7	TGTGCCAGCAGCTTAGTGGCGGGGGCTACTACCTACGAGCAGTACTTC	CASSLVAGATTYEQYF
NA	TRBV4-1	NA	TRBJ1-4	TGCGCCAGCAGTTTTGGCGAGGGACATAGGATTGAAAAACTGTTTTTT	CASSFGEGHRIEKLFF
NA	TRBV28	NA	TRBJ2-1	TGTGCCAGCACTCCCGTTTGGGCGCCCCAAAATGAGCAGTTCTTC	CASTPVWAPQNEQFF
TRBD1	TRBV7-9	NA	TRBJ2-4	TGTGCCAGCAGCTCCACTGTCGGTACAGGGGTGGAAAACATTCAGTACTTC	CASSSTVGTGVENIQYF
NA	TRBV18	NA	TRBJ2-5	TGTGCCAGCTCACCCCGGGACGGAGTCCAAGAGACCCAGTACTTC	CASSPRDGVQETQYF